This T cell receptor beta chain emerged from a study of blood T cells in healthy people across ages. For the second PCR, which ran for roughly 6 to 12 cycles, a sample-barcoded 5' primer and a J-beta primer mix were used. Each single sample gave us at least 2.5 million CDR3-containing paired-end reads. One entry per CDR3 protein, called by TCRdb with MiXCR from the 5' RACE reads. Of hundreds of thousands of distinct CDR3 sequences listed, less than 80% were seen once; the top ten hold 28%. Donors each provided about 10 milliliters of peripheral blood. Looked up from germline, CDR1 is LGHNA and CDR2 is YSLEER. Trimming stripped 1 base from V and 4 bases from J, with 10 bases between. This CDR3 spans 14 amino acids.

Sequencing was carried out using blood. The chain combines TRBV4-3 with TRBJ1-1, with a possible D match to TRBD1 (5 bases). This receptor was obtained from a man aged 30-40 years in good health. DNA for the CDR3: TGCGCCAGCAGCCAAGTCAATAGGGGCACTGAAGCTTTCTTT. Residues: CASSQVNRGTEAFF.